This TCR beta chain was sequenced during a study of shared clonotypes between healthy human individuals (TCRdb year 2020). Regarding the complete study: The cohort comprised a couple of women and a few men aged 18 to 49 years. For each donor, three plates each were used for CD4 naive and CD4 memory, two plates were used for CD8 naive, and one plate was used for CD8 memory. Blood TCR repertoires of a handful of healthy adults were deeply sequenced to estimate repertoire size and the extent of clonotype sharing between individuals. To increase sequencing depth and limit assay-specific biases, TCR repertoire library preparation and sequencing were carried out by different laboratories using diverse techniques. Each donor's leukapheresis produced roughly between roughly 0.85 and 10 billion PBMCs. Here is what the overall study found, with its caveats: The genetic and exposure-history diversity represented was limited by the small number of donors. Sampling was restricted to blood, and TCR repertoires in tissues likely differ from the TCR repertoires found in blood. Rarefaction of sorted-subset datasets indicated incomplete sequencing despite the large sequencing depth. Compared with non-shared clonotypes, clonotypes shared by all four sorted-subset donors had higher generation probabilities. Based on pairwise subsampling, the degree of clonotype sharing among donors was expected to be affected by sequencing depth. Naive subsets generally had larger estimated clonotype richness than memory subsets did. Across a handful of donors, approximately 4.6% of naive CD4, 3% to 3.5% of naive CD8, about 2.3% of memory CD4, and 0.4% to 0.45% of memory CD8 clonotypes were shared.

The donors were healthy, HIV-negative adults who had no recently reported acute infections or vaccinations. All donors were Caucasian adults living in Nashville, Tennessee, USA. Magnetic negative selection was used to enrich CD4+ T cells, after which naive cells were positively selected on CD45RA and the negative fraction became the memory subset. After blood collection by leukapheresis, PBMCs were isolated using Ficoll-Histopaque density gradient centrifugation and then cryopreserved in the vapor phase of liquid nitrogen. Analytical flow cytometry was used to check the purity and quantity of each magnetically sorted T cell population. Genomic DNA was isolated from every sorted fraction and measured by UV absorbance on a Nanodrop 2000c. Using the deep immunoSEQ assay, multiplex PCR amplified TCR CDR3 regions from genomic DNA. Genomic DNA extracted from each cell subset was distributed evenly over all wells of several immunoSEQ 96-well plates, and each plate served as one replicate. For sorted subsets, each replicate PCR was loaded with approximately 190 ng genomic DNA, equivalent to about 30,000 T cell genomes. Purified libraries were measured with a Qubit 3.0 fluorometer, size-checked on a Bioanalyzer 2100, and measured again with the KAPA Library Quantification kit. Every immunoSEQ 96-well plate was sequenced on a separate single-read 150-cycle Illumina NextSeq 550 flow cell. The authors processed their data as follows. The immunoSEQ output contained only junctional sequences without quality scores, so filtering could not match that applied to full-length reads. To assign V/J genes and CDR3, sequences were annotated using PyIR, a Python wrapper for IgBLAST v1.9, with IMGT germline references. Any read was removed if the V/J assignment was weak (E-value above 1e-6), the CDR3 was missing, or the read contained stop codons, out-of-frame junctions, or ambiguous translated residues. V3J clonotypes were defined as sequences sharing an identical inferred V gene, J gene, and CDR3 amino acid sequence. To compute the percentage overlap between repertoires, the number of shared unique clonotypes was divided by the size of the smaller repertoire. Three approaches were used to assess repertoire richness: RTK rarefaction, the Chao1 estimator, and Recon v2.1 estimates of unobserved clonotypes. Generation probabilities were computed with OLGA for all TCRbeta clonotypes obtained by the gDNA method from several donors. TCRdb holds this immuneACCESS table with in-frame rearrangements only. Some clones are missing; in checked studies, unresolved V genes explain under half, and the rest has no known cause. V and J calls plus clone size are reproduced from that table; the DNA served to infer D and trimming. This sample has 1.4 million to 1.5 million clones in its table, and roughly 96% of those were observed once. The ten top clones hold 1.2% of the sample.

A word on this clone: Its antigen is unknown. No qualities accompany the bases; no much larger clone lies one base away.

The sequencing input was naive CD4+ T cells sorted from blood. In light of the paper, this sample's cell subset or site label describes: CD45RA+ positively selected. The origin of this receptor is a man aged 25-45 years in good health.

The DNA sequence is TGTGCCAGCAGCCACAAGGTTATCTATGGCTACACCTTC. It is translated as CASSHKVIYGYTF. The sequence links TRBV14 to TRBJ1-2; no D gene can be assigned with confidence. The CDR3 runs 13 residues from the cysteine to the phenylalanine. The sequence is cut down to CDR3 DNA, 39 bases in frame from base 1. In the germline V gene, CDR1 corresponds to SGHDN and CDR2 to FVKESK. V sheds 3 bases and J sheds 4 bases, leaving 9 bases between their ends.